This T cell receptor beta chain emerged from a study of blood T cell repertoires in COVID-19. Study-level background: COVID-19 samples collected from the United States, Italy and Spain covered acute and convalescent phases.

Self-reported history from a screening survey and questionnaire set each donor's cohort. Trimming took off 5 bases at V and 1 base at J, with 10 bases between the two ends. The germline gives CDR1 SGHNT, CDR2 YENEEA. The CDR3 runs to 14 residues. Per the authors' pipeline: Counts of nucleated cells, estimated from reference gene primer amplification, were obtained. Data came from immunoSEQ multiplex PCR; TCRdb stores just in-frame clones and leaves some out. The DNA was the basis for D and trimming; V, J and clone size are from that table. The sample contains roughly 500,000 clones, approximately 88% of which appear only once.

This receptor was taken from a woman aged 40-49 years who had recovered from COVID-19. V usage is TRBV11-3 and J usage is TRBJ2-3, with a possible D match to TRBD2 (6 bases). Sequencing was done on a sample of PBMCs or T cells enriched from blood (not recorded which). This chain's CDR3 is CASSPWEGTDTQYF. The CDR3 DNA reads TGTGCCAGCAGCCCGTGGGAGGGCACAGATACGCAGTATTTT.